This T cell receptor (beta chain) was identified in a study of cytomegalovirus exposure and HLA in healthy donors. Notes on the study in general: It was taken for granted in presence/absence analyses that sequencing depth across donors was roughly uniform. Association of a missense DCLRE1C variant with TCR beta V- and J-gene trimming was reported in a later analysis. Later analysis showed most CMV-associated TCR beta chains appearing HLA-restricted. In an earlier analysis, productive rearrangement rates for most beta V segments clustered near 87% or 30%.

The germline gives CDR1 SEHNR, CDR2 FQNEAQ (reference sequence). Trimming at V came to 4 bases and at J to 4 bases, leaving 12 bases not matched to a gene. There are 17 residues in the CDR3. PCR employed 60 Vbeta and 13 Jbeta primers. Profiling relied on immunoSEQ multiplex PCR, and the TCRdb table lists in-frame clones only, not all of them. Here the sample spans approximately 100,000 clones, roughly 83% being singletons. As concerns this clone: Its antigen remains unknown.

Input material: PBMCs. The chain couples TRBV7-9 to TRBJ2-2; 7 bases align to TRBD2. The sequence was collected from a female donor in good health and CMV-seropositive. The CDR3 DNA reads as TGTGCCAGCAGCTCCCCCCCCGGGCGGGGGATCACCGGGGAGCTGTTTTTT. This codes for CASSSPPGRGITGELFF.